A single sample is the source of the 31 T cell receptor beta chains below, sequenced in a study of shared clonotypes between healthy human individuals. Generated by immunoSEQ multiplex PCR, the TCRdb table keeps only in-frame clones and is missing some. The data contain approximately 980,000 clones, 76% of them singletons. Sequenced input: memory CD4+ T cells sorted from blood. As for subset: CD45RA-negative fraction. The receptors come from a man between 18 and 35 years old in good health.

As DNA, the CDR3 is TGCGCCAGCAGCCAACCTCCTAGCGAAAGATCCTACGAGCAGTACTTC. This translates into CASSQPPSERSYEQYF. The chain links TRBV4-1 to TRBJ2-7, with D possibly being TRBD2 (6 bases). V lost 2 bases and J 1 base, leaving 15 bases between the germline ends. Per the germline V gene, CDR1 is MGHRA and CDR2 is YSYEKL. The CDR3 covers 16 residues.

This chain uses TRBV10-1 with TRBJ2-5; D gene ambiguous. V lost 2 bases, J lost 5 bases, and 9 bases lay in between. This CDR3 has 13 residues. Per germline, CDR1 WNHNN and CDR2 SYGVQD (reference sequence). The chain's CDR3 is CASSERVQETQYF. The CDR3 DNA sequence: TGCGCCAGCAGTGAGAGGGTGCAGGAGACCCAGTACTTC.

This clone was counted only a few times. The chain couples TRBV9 to TRBJ2-2; 7 nucleotides line up with TRBD1. With 7 bases clipped from V and 5 bases from J, the junction kept 5 bases outside the gene matches. Germline V lookup: CDR1 SGDLS, CDR2 YYNGEE. This CDR3 comprises 13 residues. This chain's CDR3 is CASRKQGTGELFF. As DNA, the CDR3 is TGTGCCAGCCGAAAACAGGGGACCGGGGAGCTGTTTTTT.

This clone was counted a single time. The chain recombines TRBV5-6 with TRBJ2-1, with D perhaps matching TRBD2 (6 bases). Germline values: CDR1 SGHDT, CDR2 YYEEEE. V was clipped by 4 bases and J by 4 bases, with 15 bases between them. This CDR3 has 15 residues. The CDR3 coding sequence is TGTGCCAGCAGCCGGGGGTGGCAGGGTTACAATGAGCAGTTCTTC. Its protein is CASSRGWQGYNEQFF.

The chain recombines TRBV11-2 with TRBJ2-1; 8 nucleotides match TRBD1. Germline assignment: CDR1 SGHAT and CDR2 FQNNGV. The V gene end was trimmed by 0 bases and the J gene end by 8 bases; junction bases not matched to a gene: 12. This CDR3 contains 17 residues. CDR3 in amino acids: CASSLDPGDRPFDEQFF. The CDR3 DNA sequence: TGTGCCAGCAGCTTAGATCCCGGGGACAGGCCCTTCGATGAGCAGTTCTTC.

The rearrangement links TRBV9 to TRBJ1-5, with TRBD1 identical over 7 bases. The CDR3 contains 15 residues. Trimming removed 0 bases from V and 5 bases from J; junction bases left unmatched: 5. Germline CDR1 and CDR2: SGDLS and YYNGEE. CDR3 bases: TGTGCCAGCAGCGTAGGGCAGGGGGGAGATCAGCCCCAGCATTTT. This sequence encodes CASSVGQGGDQPQHF.

J is TRBJ2-7 and V is TRBV2; 11 bases are a match to TRBD2. CDR1 and CDR2 (germline): SNHLY, FYNNEI. This CDR3 has 16 residues. V dropped 2 bases and J dropped 7; count of bases not matched to a gene: 10. CDR3 sequence (DNA): TGTGCCAGCAGTGAAATGGTACTAGCGGGAGACGAGGAGCAGTACTTC. Translated: CASSEMVLAGDEEQYF.

CDR3 region: CASSYVGTGLGGYTF. CDR3 DNA sequence: TGTGCCAGCAGCTACGTCGGGACAGGGTTAGGTGGCTACACCTTC. This sequence joins TRBV7-2 and TRBJ1-2; the match to TRBD1 covers 9 bases. CDR1 and CDR2 (germline): SGHTA, FQGNSA. V gave up 4 bases and J gave up 7 bases; unmatched junction bases: 10. This CDR3 region has 15 residues.

This clone came up once. The CDR3 is CASSFVGTGAPNTEAFF. DNA for the CDR3: TGTGCCAGCAGCTTCGTTGGGACAGGCGCCCCGAACACTGAAGCTTTCTTT. J is TRBJ1-1 and V is TRBV7-2, with 8 nucleotides matching TRBD1. The germline V gene has CDR1 SGHTA and CDR2 FQGNSA. This CDR3 spans 17 amino acids. Germline trimming cut 3 bases from V and 1 base from J; bases unmatched to any gene: 10.

V gene TRBV28 combines with J gene TRBJ2-7; no firm D call. This CDR3 is built from 15 residues. The V end was cut by 4 bases, the J end by 4 bases, with 17 bases between. The V gene's germline CDR1 is MDHEN and CDR2 SYDVKM. The CDR3 loop is CASSSPVATRYEQYF. The DNA of the CDR3 is TGTGCCAGCAGTTCCCCCGTGGCCACTCGTTACGAGCAGTACTTC.

The rearrangement joins TRBV28 to TRBJ1-1; TRBD1 matches 10 bases. The germline gives CDR1 MDHEN, CDR2 SYDVKM. The CDR3 spans 12 residues. The V and J ends lost 6 bases and 8 bases, in that order; junction bases with no gene match: 3. The CDR3 sequence is CASRLGQGEAFF. Here the CDR3 DNA reads TGTGCCAGCAGGCTGGGACAGGGGGAAGCTTTCTTT.

J is TRBJ2-7 and V is TRBV16; TRBD1 agrees at 7 bases. Losses at the gene ends were 7 bases for V and 4 bases for J; bases not matched to a gene: 10. The length of the CDR3 is 14 residues. Germline V lookup: CDR1 KGHSY, CDR2 FQNENV. The CDR3 DNA reads TGTGCCAGCAACCTACAGGGGAGTAAATACGAGCAGTACTTC. This codes for CASNLQGSKYEQYF.

On this clone itself: Other DNA sequences from this sample encode an identical CDR3 as well. V gene TRBV2 combines with J gene TRBJ1-5; D possibly corresponds to TRBD1 (5 bases). V shed 5 bases and J shed 2 bases, with 10 bases lying between them. The CDR3 extends over 14 amino acids. Germline values: CDR1 SNHLY, CDR2 FYNNEI. The CDR3 loop is CASSPGQGNQPQHF. In nucleotides, the CDR3 is TGTGCCAGCAGTCCGGGGCAGGGCAATCAGCCCCAGCATTTT.

This clone was observed a handful of times. The chain is built from TRBV27 and TRBJ1-6, with D uncertain. Trimming took off 3 bases at V and 5 bases at J, with 8 bases between the two ends. The CDR3 is 14 amino acids. Germline V lookup: CDR1 MNHEY, CDR2 SMNVEV (reference sequence). Here the CDR3 DNA reads TGTGCCAGCAGTTTTGTCAGAAATAATTCACCCCTCCACTTT. This sequence encodes CASSFVRNNSPLHF.

This CDR3 reads CASSVHSGTVNTEAFF. The CDR3 region has the DNA TGTGCCAGCAGCGTACACTCCGGGACAGTAAACACTGAAGCTTTCTTT. This chain uses TRBV9 with TRBJ1-1, with 7 positions matching TRBD1. The ends lost 1 base at V and 2 bases at J; junction bases unmatched: 8. The CDR3 is 16 amino acids. Germline CDR1 reads SGDLS; CDR2 reads YYNGEE.

The genes are TRBV11-2 and TRBJ2-5, with 7 positions matching TRBD1. This CDR3 is 14 amino acids long. Germline assignment: CDR1 SGHAT and CDR2 FQNNGV. The V gene end was trimmed by 5 bases and the J gene end by 5 bases; junction bases not matched to a gene: 8. The CDR3 spells CASSLTGLWETQYF. As DNA, the CDR3 is TGTGCCAGCAGCCTGACAGGGTTGTGGGAGACCCAGTACTTC.

This clone was picked up a small number of times. The chain links TRBV2 to TRBJ2-3; 7 nucleotides line up with TRBD2. Trimming cost V 6 bases and J 0 bases; bases outside gene matches: 15. The germline V gene encodes CDR1 SNHLY and CDR2 FYNNEI. The CDR3 runs 18 residues. Written as DNA, the CDR3 is TGTGCCAGCAGAAACTTGCGGGGGAAGGGGTCTAGCACAGATACGCAGTATTTT. Translation: CASRNLRGKGSSTDTQYF.

The chain links TRBV2 to TRBJ1-5, with no clear D. Trimming shortened V by 1 base and J by 1 base, and 8 bases separated the two germline ends. Germline loops: CDR1 SNHLY, CDR2 FYNNEI. This CDR3 comprises 15 residues. The chain's CDR3 is CASSEGLASNQPQHF. In DNA, the CDR3 is TGTGCCAGCAGTGAAGGACTTGCGAGCAATCAGCCCCAGCATTTT.

This clone has just one count. The chain combines TRBV10-3 with TRBJ2-2; weak D call: TRBD1 (6 bases). With 7 bases removed from V and 5 bases from J, the gap between germline ends came to 8 bases. This CDR3 is 12 amino acids long. CDR1 and CDR2 (germline): ENHRY, SYGVKD. CDR3 bases: TGTGCCATCAAAAGGGGGACCGGGGAGCTGTTTTTT. Its protein product is CAIKRGTGELFF.

The chain joins TRBV7-2 to TRBJ2-5; D is perhaps TRBD1 (5 bases). CDR1 is SGHTA and CDR2 is FQGNSA in the germline V gene. This CDR3 is built from 15 residues. The V and J ends lost 2 bases and 5 bases respectively, with 15 bases between them. The DNA for the CDR3 is TGTGCCAGCAGCTTAAACCCTATTGGGGCTGAGACCCAGTACTTC. Its protein is CASSLNPIGAETQYF.

This clone was found once. The chain couples TRBV9 to TRBJ2-2, with D tentatively TRBD2 (5 bases). The CDR3 loop spans 14 amino acids. The germline CDR1 and CDR2 sequences are SGDLS and YYNGEE. The V end lost 2 bases, the J end lost 5 bases, and 10 bases lay between the germline ends. CDR3 bases: TGTGCCAGCAGCGTGACAACGGGGACCGGGGAGCTGTTTTTT. This gives the protein CASSVTTGTGELFF. The full variable domain, completed using reference TRBV9 and TRBJ2-2, is DSGVTQTPKHLITATGQRVTLRCSPRSGDLSVYWYQQSLDQGLQFLIQYYNGEERAKGNILERFSAQQFPDLHSELNLSSLELGDSALYFCASSVTTGTGELFFGEGSRLTVL.

In the case of this clone: This could be a read error, since a much larger clone is one nucleotide away. J is TRBJ1-4 and V is TRBV6-1; D is unclear. The germline V gene encodes CDR1 MNHNS and CDR2 SASEGT. The CDR3 extends over 15 amino acids. Trimming stripped 2 bases from V and 7 bases from J, with 14 bases between. CDR3 protein: CASSETKVLSEKLFF. CDR3 bases: TGTGCCAGCAGTGAAACAAAGGTTTTGAGTGAAAAACTGTTTTTT.

This clone was observed a single time. The J gene is TRBJ1-4, the V gene TRBV10-3; 7 bases match TRBD1. Germline CDR1 and CDR2: ENHRY and SYGVKD. The CDR3 is 16 amino acids. The V segment lost 0 bases and the J segment 3 bases; nucleotides outside the gene matches: 4. The CDR3 here is CAISESGQEANEKLFF. CDR3 coding DNA: TGTGCCATCAGTGAGTCTGGACAGGAAGCTAATGAAAAACTGTTTTTT.

As for this clone: The junction departs from the called germline gene at one end, perhaps through a read error. The chain is built from TRBV7-7 and TRBJ2-3, with unresolved D. CDR1 is SSHAT and CDR2 is FNYEAQ in the germline V gene (reference sequence). This CDR3 region has 13 residues. The CDR3 region has the DNA TGTGCTAGCAGCTTTTCCCCGGCAGATACGCAGTATTTT. Translation gives CASSFSPADTQYF. The full variable domain, its missing parts supplied by reference TRBV7-7 and TRBJ2-3, is GAGVSQSPRYKVTKRGQDVTLRCDPISSHATLYWYQQALGQGPEFLTYFNYEAQPDKSGLPSDRFSAERPEGSISTLTIQRTEQRDSAMYRCASSFSPADTQYFGPGTRLTVL.

The chain uses TRBV21-1 and TRBJ1-1; TRBD1 is the table's D call and was not checked against the DNA. TRBV21-1 is shown as a pseudogene. CDR3 length: 11 residues. CDR3 sequence reads: CASRRQLEAFF. The CDR3 nucleotides read TGTGCCAGCAGGAGACAACTTGAAGCTTTCTTT.

This clone was detected once. The chain links TRBV27 to TRBJ2-2, with D possibly matching TRBD2 (6 bases). Trimming left V 5 bases short and J 1 base short, with 11 bases between. The CDR3 sequence is 15 residues long. Germline CDR1 and CDR2: MNHEY and SMNVEV (reference sequence). The CDR3 loop is CASSPGTVNTGELFF. The CDR3 DNA reads as TGTGCCAGCAGTCCCGGGACTGTGAACACCGGGGAGCTGTTTTTT.

This clone was seen at least ten times. V gene TRBV11-2 combines with J gene TRBJ1-3, with 9 bases aligning to TRBD1. This CDR3 has 17 residues. CDR1 and CDR2 (germline): SGHAT, FQNNGV. V dropped 3 bases and J dropped 0; count of bases not matched to a gene: 6. The CDR3 nucleotides are TGTGCCAGCAGCTTTTCCACAGGGGGCTCCTCTGGAAACACCATATATTTT. Protein sequence: CASSFSTGGSSGNTIYF.

V usage is TRBV6-5 and J usage is TRBJ2-7, with TRBD2 identical over 10 bases. Germline assignment: CDR1 MNHEY and CDR2 SVGAGI. Trimming took 0 bases from V and 0 from J; bases not matched to a gene: 2. This CDR3 is built from 16 residues. The CDR3 bases are TGTGCCAGCAGTTACTCGCCTAGCGGGAGCTCCTACGAGCAGTACTTC. It is translated as CASSYSPSGSSYEQYF.

This clone was seen repeatedly, ten times or more. This chain joins TRBV11-3 and TRBJ1-3; the D is unclear. Trimming took 1 base from V and 2 from J, leaving 6 bases between them. The germline CDR1 and CDR2 sequences are SGHNT and YENEEA. There are 14 residues in the CDR3. In DNA, the CDR3 is TGTGCCAGCAGCTTAGGACTTCCTGGAAACACCATATATTTT. Translated, it gives CASSLGLPGNTIYF.

The chain has TRBV29-1 and TRBJ1-2, with unresolved D. Trimming stripped 3 bases from V and 4 bases from J, with 12 bases between. The CDR3 has 13 residues. The germline gives CDR1 SQVTM, CDR2 ANQGSEA. The CDR3 spells CSVEGREVYGYTF. CDR3 DNA sequence: TGCAGCGTTGAGGGCCGGGAAGTCTATGGCTACACCTTC.

J is TRBJ1-1 and V is TRBV27; D is possibly TRBD1 (5 bases). Trimming took off 3 bases at V and 3 bases at J, with 14 bases between the two ends. Germline V gene lookup returns CDR1 MNHEY and CDR2 SMNVEV (reference sequence). CDR3 length equals 15 residues. The CDR3 here is CASSLRGAEDTEAFF. CDR3 nucleotide sequence: TGTGCCAGCAGTTTGAGAGGGGCCGAGGACACTGAAGCTTTCTTT.